The sample holds one count of the clone carrying this T cell receptor (beta chain). Its antigen remains unknown. Different DNA sequences within this sample yield the same CDR3. These data come from a study of shared clonotypes between healthy human individuals. The CDR3 sequence is 14 residues long. Trimming shortened V by 3 bases and J by 7 bases, and 13 bases separated the two germline ends. From germline, CDR1 is MDHEN and CDR2 SYDVKM. Clones were sequenced by immunoSEQ multiplex PCR, and TCRdb holds only the in-frame ones, with some missing. The repertoire holds some 580,000 clones, with approximately 97% as singletons. All participating donors were Caucasian adults from Nashville, Tennessee. The study's findings and limits: Richness estimates generally favored naive over memory subsets.

The clonotype comes from a woman between 25 and 40 years old in good health. Sequenced sample: naive CD4+ T cells sorted from blood. Subset given: CD45RA+ positively selected. This rearrangement joins TRBV28 to TRBJ1-5, with D possibly being TRBD1 (5 bases). The DNA for the CDR3 is TGTGCCAGCAGTTTGGGGGGGTCTAACCAGCCCCAGCATTTT. It yields the protein CASSLGGSNQPQHF.